Below are 7 T cell receptor beta chains sequenced from a single sample in a study of T cell responses to AZD1222 COVID-19 vaccine. Only in-frame clones appear in the TCRdb table, and some are missing; sequencing was by immunoSEQ multiplex PCR. The table shows around 160,000 clones, with around 89% occurring only once. The sample consisted of peripheral blood, taken on day 0 of AZD1222 vaccination. The receptors come from an adult in good health.

V usage is TRBV7-9 and J usage is TRBJ1-2; D unclear. CDR1 and CDR2 from the germline V gene are SEHNR and FQNEAQ (reference sequence). V lost 5 bases and J lost 4, with 14 bases in between. CDR3 length: 14 residues. This chain's CDR3 is CASSPEQNRYGYTF. The CDR3 nucleotides read TGTGCCAGCAGCCCAGAGCAGAACCGCTATGGCTACACCTTC.

V gene TRBV6-5 combines with J gene TRBJ1-1, with a possible D match to TRBD1 (5 bases). Trimming stripped 4 bases from V and 8 bases from J, with 17 bases between. This CDR3 spans 14 amino acids. CDR1 MNHEY and CDR2 SVGAGI come from the germline V gene. CDR3 sequence (DNA): TGTGCCAGCAGTTGGAGGGGAGGGGTGGCCGAAGCTTTCTTT. Protein product: CASSWRGGVAEAFF.

A word on this clone: The limits of the CDR3 on the DNA are not certain, so only TCRdb's listed CDR3 is given. The CDR3: CASILDRVMNGYGYTF. The chain couples TRBV2 to TRBJ1-2; TRBD1 is taken as the D call from the table, unchecked against the DNA. Per the germline V gene, CDR1 is SNHLY and CDR2 is FYNNEI. Ends included, the CDR3 has 16 residues.

The CDR3 DNA reads as TGTGCCAGCAGTGAATATTCGGGAAGTCAGCCCCAGCATTTT. This encodes CASSEYSGSQPQHF. The chain employs TRBV6-1 and TRBJ1-5; D remains unclear. Per the germline V gene, CDR1 is MNHNS and CDR2 is SASEGT. Between the trimmed V and J ends, which lost 2 bases and 6 bases, there was a span of 11 bases. The CDR3 covers 14 residues.

The chain recombines TRBV5-1 with TRBJ2-3; no definite D call. Germline V lookup: CDR1 SGHRS, CDR2 YFSETQ. This CDR3 has 15 residues. Trimming pared 3 bases from V and 8 bases from J, leaving 19 bases between. CDR3 protein: CASSYDLSRGRTQYF. The CDR3 DNA reads TGCGCCAGCAGCTATGACCTATCCCGAGGTCGTACGCAGTATTTT.

The chain carries TRBV30 and TRBJ1-1; 8 nucleotides line up with TRBD1. Unmatched junction bases numbered 25, after V lost 1 base and J lost 3 bases. Germline CDR1 reads GTSNPN; CDR2 reads SVGIG (reference sequence). There are 21 residues in the CDR3. As DNA, the CDR3 is TGTGCCTGGAGTGGCGAAGGGGACAGGCATGTTGGGGGGATCGAGGACACTGAAGCTTTCTTT. Protein product: CAWSGEGDRHVGGIEDTEAFF.

The V call is TRBV9, the J call TRBJ1-1; 7 bases are a match to TRBD1. CDR1 and CDR2 from the germline V gene are SGDLS and YYNGEE. Trimming at V came to 0 bases and at J to 8 bases, leaving 7 bases not matched to a gene. The CDR3 has 14 residues. Written as DNA, the CDR3 is TGTGCCAGCAGCGTAGCAGTCGCGGGACAGGAAGCTTTCTTT. Its translation: CASSVAVAGQEAFF.